The T cell receptor beta chain described here comes from a study of blood T cell repertoires in COVID-19. Whole-study context: The origin of the acute and convalescent COVID-19 samples was the United States, Italy and Spain. The analysed material was cDNA or gDNA that came from T cells, B-cell-depleted T cells, or PBMCs.

Profiling relied on immunoSEQ multiplex PCR, and the TCRdb table lists in-frame clones only, not all of them. Of 270,000 or so clones detected, 82% appear once; the ten largest clones hold around 3.2%. Germline V gene data show CDR1 as LNHDA and CDR2 as SQIVND (reference sequence). CDR3 length: 15 amino acids. Trimming removed 3 bases at V and 7 bases at J, with 16 bases between. This clonotype was obtained from a woman aged 18 to 35 with acute or convalescent COVID-19. The V and J genes are TRBV19 and TRBJ1-5; D might be TRBD1 (5 bases). The sample comprised peripheral blood. The CDR3 loop is CASSILLGRLQPQHF. The DNA for the CDR3 is TGTGCCAGTAGTATTCTTCTGGGGCGATTGCAGCCCCAGCATTTT.